A selection of T cell receptor beta chains follows, all from one sample in a study of blood T cells in healthy people across ages. TCRdb reprocessed the 5' RACE reads via MiXCR and lists one record per CDR3 protein. The data contain about 640,000 distinct CDR3 sequences, about 54% of them seen just once; the ten biggest clones take up roughly 34%. Sample: blood. These receptor sequences come from a man in his sixties in good health. CDR3s include the opening cysteine and the closing phenylalanine or tryptophan. Each record gives: V gene, CDR3 length, J gene, clone size, D gene, CDR3 protein, CDR3 DNA. A D gene is named only where the DNA matches it firmly. Clone size is shown for a subset of rows, as once, few, many or a class of expanded clone.

TRBV28	14	TRBJ2-4	-	TRBD1	CASSAGTGTYERYF	TGTGCCAGCAGTGCCGGGACAGGGACCTACGAGCGGTACTTC
TRBV6-1	16	TRBJ2-3	-	TRBD2	CASSVGLAGGTDTQYF	TGTGCCAGCAGTGTTGGACTAGCGGGAGGAACAGATACGCAGTATTTT
TRBV5-1	15	TRBJ1-2	-	TRBD1	CASGALPGQHYGYTF	TGCGCCAGCGGCGCACTACCGGGACAGCATTATGGCTACACCTTC
TRBV29-1	15	TRBJ1-2	-	TRBD1	CSVYFPAGGNYGYTF	TGCAGCGTTTATTTCCCAGCAGGGGGCAACTATGGCTACACCTTC
TRBV29-1	10	TRBJ2-1	few	TRBD1	CSAGGNEQFF	TGCAGCGCAGGGGGCAATGAGCAGTTCTTC
TRBV3-1	14	TRBJ2-3	few	-	CASSQQATRDTQYF	TGTGCCAGCAGCCAACAAGCGACTAGAGATACGCAGTATTTT
TRBV3-1	12	TRBJ1-2	-	-	CASSQVRGRDTF	TGTGCCAGCAGCCAAGTCCGCGGCAGGGACACCTTC
TRBV14	15	TRBJ2-6	-	-	CASRAHSSGANVLTF	TGTGCCAGCAGGGCACACAGCTCTGGGGCCAACGTCCTGACTTTC
TRBV11-2	14	TRBJ1-3	once	-	CASSPFSGGNTIYF	TGTGCCAGCAGCCCCTTTTCCGGAGGAAACACCATATATTTT
TRBV7-2	15	TRBJ1-6	few	TRBD1	CASSWGTGKESPLHF	TGTGCCAGCAGCTGGGGGACAGGGAAGGAGTCACCCCTCCACTTT
TRBV20-1	14	TRBJ2-7	-	TRBD1	CSAGPGQLDYEQYF	TGCAGTGCTGGGCCGGGACAGCTAGACTACGAGCAGTACTTC
TRBV27	15	TRBJ1-2	once	-	CTSSSMRGANYGYTF	TGTACCAGCAGTTCGATGCGGGGGGCTAACTATGGCTACACCTTC
TRBV7-9	15	TRBJ2-7	-	-	CASSLAMKAYNEQYF	TGTGCCAGCAGCTTAGCCATGAAGGCCTACAATGAGCAGTACTTC
TRBV6-2/TRBV6-3	15	TRBJ2-7	-	TRBD2	CASSLSGVGSYEQYF	TGTGCCAGCAGCCTTAGCGGGGTGGGCTCCTACGAGCAGTACTTC
TRBV5-8	11	TRBJ2-7	-	-	CASSLYGGQYF	TGTGCCAGCAGCTTGTACGGGGGGCAGTACTTC
TRBV4-1	15	TRBJ2-7	-	TRBD1	CASSQGQGANHEQYF	TGCGCCAGCAGCCAGGGACAGGGGGCGAACCATGAGCAGTACTTC
TRBV5-1	14	TRBJ2-2	-	TRBD1	CASSGGQATGELFF	TGCGCCAGCAGCGGGGGACAGGCGACCGGGGAGCTGTTTTTT
TRBV20-1	14	TRBJ1-6	-	TRBD1	CSAPGGGYNSPLHF	TGCAGTGCTCCAGGGGGCGGATATAATTCACCCCTCCACTTT
TRBV6-2/TRBV6-3	14	TRBJ2-5	-	TRBD1	CASNFGQARETQYF	TGTGCCAGCAATTTCGGACAGGCCAGAGAGACCCAGTACTTC